Listed below are T cell receptor beta chains from one sample, sequenced in a study of T cell repertoires in cytomegalovirus infection. TCRdb analysed the reads with MiXCR anew, one entry per CDR3 protein. Of approximately 500,000 distinct CDR3 sequences listed, more than 15% are singletons. Sequenced sample: CD8+ T cells from PBMCs. The receptor source for this set is a human donor in good health (CMV status not recorded). Some clones in this sample may be carry-over from other donors' samples. CDR3s include the opening cysteine and the closing phenylalanine or tryptophan. Fields, in order: V gene, D gene, clone size, J gene, CDR3 protein, CDR3 DNA. The D gene is left open where the match is weak. Expanded clones are given a class, and other clones once, few, many or no size at all.

>TRBV3-1|TRBD2|.|TRBJ2-2
CASSQRALGLARSTGELFF
TGTGCCAGCAGCCAGAGGGCATTGGGACTAGCGAGATCCACCGGGGAGCTGTTTTTT
>TRBV6-5|TRBD1|many|TRBJ2-7
CASRDDRAYEQYF
TGTGCCAGCAGAGACGACAGGGCCTACGAGCAGTACTTC
>TRBV7-7|.|many|TRBJ2-1
CASSLASPGFEQFF
TGTGCCAGCAGCTTAGCGTCCCCAGGGTTTGAGCAGTTCTTC
>TRBV27|TRBD2|.|TRBJ2-3
CASSPQRGVTDTQYF
TGTGCCAGCAGCCCTCAGCGGGGGGTCACAGATACGCAGTATTTT
>TRBV12-3/TRBV12-4|.|many|TRBJ1-6
CASSLLGVQENSPLHF
TGTGCCAGCAGTCTCCTCGGTGTACAGGAGAATTCACCCCTCCACTTT
>TRBV27|.|.|TRBJ2-5
CVSTPLGTGETQYF
TGTGTCAGCACCCCACTGGGGACGGGGGAGACCCAGTACTTC
>TRBV6-5|.|many|TRBJ2-7
CASSQYGTGYEQYF
TGTGCCAGCAGTCAATATGGGACGGGCTACGAGCAGTACTTC
>TRBV25-1|.|.|TRBJ1-5
CASSDSGERNQPQHF
TGTGCCAGCAGTGATTCTGGGGAAAGGAATCAGCCCCAGCATTTT
>TRBV7-9|.|many|TRBJ1-4
CASSLAAGISNEKLFF
TGTGCCAGCAGCTTAGCGGCAGGGATTTCTAATGAAAAACTGTTTTTT
>TRBV28|.|.|TRBJ2-3
CASSLKGPALDTQYF
TGTGCCAGCAGTTTAAAGGGGCCAGCCTTAGATACGCAGTATTTT
>TRBV4-1|.|few|TRBJ2-1
CASSQVGGGAYNEQFF
TGCGCCAGCAGCCAAGTTGGAGGGGGTGCCTACAATGAGCAGTTCTTC
>TRBV12-3/TRBV12-4|.|many|TRBJ2-7
CASSSSHVSQGTSYEQYF
TGTGCCAGCAGTTCCTCCCATGTGAGCCAAGGGACATCCTACGAGCAGTACTTC
>TRBV29-1|TRBD1|.|TRBJ1-1
CSVRQGPDEAFF
TGCAGCGTTAGACAGGGACCAGACGAAGCTTTCTTT
>TRBV4-1|.|.|TRBJ2-1
CASSQTFNEQFF
TGCGCCAGCAGCCAGACTTTCAATGAGCAGTTCTTC